This is a list of T cell receptor beta chains from one sample in a study of cytomegalovirus exposure and HLA in healthy donors. Libraries were prepared by immunoSEQ multiplex PCR; TCRdb keeps only in-frame clonotypes and omits some of them. Found here are more than 110,000 clones, 70% to 85% of them singletons; the top ten hold 8.8%. The sequenced sample consisted of PBMCs. The receptors originated from a woman aged 45-65 years in good health and CMV-seropositive. Each CDR3 is given with its conserved first and last residue. The D gene is left open where the match is weak. The size of a clone is reported for some rows only, either as once, few or many, or as a class for expanded clones.

TRBV7-2,.,TRBJ1-6,.,CASSLLWDTLHF,TGTGCCAGCAGCTTACTCTGGGACACCCTCCACTTT
TRBV5-1,.,TRBJ1-1,few,CASSYLGGGGKTEAFF,TGCGCCAGCAGCTATCTGGGAGGAGGTGGAAAGACTGAAGCTTTCTTT
TRBV4-1,.,TRBJ2-3,.,CASSQAGTDTQYF,TGCGCCAGCAGCCAAGCGGGCACAGATACGCAGTATTTT
TRBV7-3,.,TRBJ1-5,.,CASSDRTPTYHQPQHF,TGTGCCAGCAGCGACCGGACACCCACTTACCATCAGCCCCAGCATTTT
TRBV2,TRBD1,TRBJ2-7,once,CASSADRASYEQYF,TGTGCCAGCAGTGCCGACAGGGCGAGCTACGAGCAGTACTTC
TRBV6-1,.,TRBJ1-5,few,CASSAFDTPNQPQHF,TGTGCCAGCAGTGCGTTCGACACTCCAAATCAGCCCCAGCATTTT
TRBV18,TRBD1,TRBJ2-1,.,CASSPLLGQAEQFF,TGTGCCAGCTCACCCCTACTCGGACAGGCTGAGCAGTTCTTC
TRBV30,.,TRBJ1-5,.,CAWSGDSQPQHF,TGTGCCTGGAGTGGGGACTCTCAGCCCCAGCATTTT
TRBV7-3,TRBD2,TRBJ2-2,once,CASSRGTSGNTGELFF,TGTGCCAGCAGCCGTGGGACTAGCGGAAACACCGGGGAGCTGTTTTTT
TRBV7-6,.,TRBJ1-6,.,CASSSSVGNSPLHF,TGTGCCAGCAGCTCCTCTGTCGGTAATTCACCCCTCCACTTT
TRBV27,TRBD1,TRBJ1-1,once,CASLGQEMNTEAFF,TGTGCCAGCCTAGGACAGGAGATGAACACTGAAGCTTTCTTT
TRBV1,.,TRBJ2-3,.,CTSSQDGLGHTDTQYF,TGCACCAGCAGCCAAGATGGGCTCGGCCACACAGATACGCAGTATTTT
TRBV5-6,.,TRBJ1-2,.,CASSLDYRTVGGYTF,TGTGCCAGCAGCTTGGATTACAGGACAGTCGGTGGCTACACCTTC
TRBV7-2,.,TRBJ2-2,.,CASSLAGRGTGELFF,TGTGCCAGCAGCTTAGCGGGGAGGGGGACCGGGGAGCTGTTTTTT
TRBV30,.,TRBJ1-6,.,CAWSQGVAYNSPLHF,TGTGCCTGGAGTCAAGGAGTCGCCTATAATTCACCCCTCCACTTT
TRBV29-1,TRBD1,TRBJ2-1,.,CSVDSQGAVNEQFF,TGCAGCGTTGATAGCCAGGGGGCGGTCAATGAGCAGTTCTTC
TRBV7-9,TRBD1,TRBJ1-2,.,CASSPWTGDGYTF,TGTGCCAGCAGCCCATGGACAGGGGATGGCTACACCTTC
TRBV7-6,.,TRBJ2-3,.,CASSLVTGSTDTQYF,TGTGCCAGCAGCTTAGTTACGGGAAGCACAGATACGCAGTATTTT
TRBV11-2,.,TRBJ2-5,.,CASSLVYSQETQYF,TGTGCCAGCAGCTTAGTTTACTCACAAGAGACCCAGTACTTC
TRBV19,.,TRBJ1-4,.,CASSTDKVWTNEKLFF,TGTGCCAGTAGTACTGACAAAGTTTGGACTAATGAAAAACTGTTTTTT
TRBV10-3,.,TRBJ1-4,.,CAISEGAPNEKLFF,TGTGCCATCAGTGAAGGGGCCCCTAATGAAAAACTGTTTTTT
TRBV7-2,.,TRBJ2-1,once,CASSLAGTYNEQFF,TGTGCCAGCAGCTTAGCCGGGACTTACAATGAGCAGTTCTTC
TRBV9,TRBD2,TRBJ2-1,.,CASSVDAGGPSNEQFF,TGTGCCAGCAGCGTAGACGCGGGGGGGCCGAGTAATGAGCAGTTCTTC
TRBV7-2,.,TRBJ1-5,.,CASSSPGQPQHF,TGTGCCAGCAGCTCGCCAGGTCAGCCCCAGCATTTT
TRBV15,.,TRBJ2-7,.,CATSRDLGHIYEQYF,TGTGCCACCAGCAGAGATTTGGGACACATATACGAGCAGTACTTC
TRBV4-2,TRBD2,TRBJ2-7,.,CASSLREASGETYEQYF,TGTGCCAGCAGCCTTAGAGAGGCCAGCGGGGAAACCTACGAGCAGTACTTC
TRBV7-6,.,TRBJ2-7,once,CASSLGAGPQYEQYF,TGTGCCAGCAGCTTGGGCGCGGGTCCCCAGTACGAGCAGTACTTC
TRBV29-1,TRBD1,TRBJ1-5,few,CSVTETGGRNQPQHF,TGCAGCGTAACCGAGACAGGGGGCCGCAATCAGCCCCAGCATTTT
TRBV6-1,.,TRBJ2-3,.,CASSELVESSTDTQYF,TGTGCCAGCAGTGAATTGGTGGAGTCTAGCACAGATACGCAGTATTTT
TRBV11-3,TRBD1,TRBJ2-7,few,CASSLGQGGEQYF,TGTGCCAGCAGCCTGGGACAGGGGGGCGAGCAGTACTTC
TRBV5-1,.,TRBJ1-6,.,CASRQDISSYNSPLHF,TGCGCCAGCAGACAGGATATCAGCTCCTATAATTCACCCCTCCACTTT
TRBV2,TRBD1,TRBJ1-3,.,CASRGQTSGNTIYF,TGTGCCAGCAGGGGACAGACTTCTGGAAACACCATATATTTT
TRBV30,.,TRBJ2-5,.,CAWSSGRGGETQYF,TGTGCCTGGAGTTCTGGCAGGGGCGGGGAGACCCAGTACTTC
TRBV25-1,.,TRBJ1-3,.,CASSQGSVNTIYF,TGTGCCAGCAGTCAGGGCTCTGTAAACACCATATATTTT
TRBV6-1,.,TRBJ1-5,.,CASSVMLAGDQPQHF,TGTGCCAGCAGTGTGATGTTGGCGGGTGATCAGCCCCAGCATTTT
TRBV10-1,.,TRBJ1-4,.,CASGVKSQDTQEGEKLFF,TGCGCCAGCGGAGTTAAATCCCAGGACACCCAGGAGGGTGAAAAACTGTTTTTT
TRBV6-6,.,TRBJ1-1,.,CASRQPDSRGTEAFF,TGTGCCAGCAGACAACCCGATTCCCGGGGCACTGAAGCTTTCTTT
TRBV4-2,TRBD2,TRBJ2-2,once,CASSGTSGKTGELFF,TGTGCCAGCAGTGGGACTAGCGGGAAAACCGGGGAGCTGTTTTTT
TRBV11-2,TRBD1,TRBJ1-6,.,CASSLGDSGSPLHF,TGTGCCAGCAGCTTGGGGGACAGCGGTTCACCCCTCCACTTT
TRBV28,.,TRBJ2-7,.,CASIIGGRGEQYF,TGTGCCAGCATCATCGGGGGGCGGGGCGAGCAGTACTTC
TRBV28,.,TRBJ1-5,.,CASGLWGDQPQHF,TGTGCCAGCGGTCTGTGGGGGGACCAGCCCCAGCATTTT
TRBV4-2,TRBD1,TRBJ1-3,.,CASSQVSQGGNTIYF,TGTGCCAGCAGCCAAGTTTCACAGGGGGGAAACACCATATATTTT
TRBV19,TRBD1,TRBJ1-2,few,CASRNRGRVGYTF,TGTGCCAGTAGGAACAGGGGGCGTGTTGGCTACACCTTC
TRBV9,.,TRBJ1-2,.,CASSPRGDNYGYTF,TGTGCCAGCAGCCCTCGTGGAGACAACTATGGCTACACCTTC
TRBV9,.,TRBJ1-5,.,CASSVGPGGAGQPQHF,TGTGCCAGCAGCGTCGGTCCGGGCGGGGCAGGACAGCCCCAGCATTTT
TRBV27,TRBD2,TRBJ2-1,once,CASSRGWASGGHEQFF,TGTGCCAGCAGTCGCGGTTGGGCTAGCGGGGGTCATGAGCAGTTCTTC
TRBV4-3,TRBD1,TRBJ2-2,.,CASSQEVRGTGELFF,TGCGCCAGCAGCCAAGAAGTCAGGGGGACCGGGGAGCTGTTTTTT